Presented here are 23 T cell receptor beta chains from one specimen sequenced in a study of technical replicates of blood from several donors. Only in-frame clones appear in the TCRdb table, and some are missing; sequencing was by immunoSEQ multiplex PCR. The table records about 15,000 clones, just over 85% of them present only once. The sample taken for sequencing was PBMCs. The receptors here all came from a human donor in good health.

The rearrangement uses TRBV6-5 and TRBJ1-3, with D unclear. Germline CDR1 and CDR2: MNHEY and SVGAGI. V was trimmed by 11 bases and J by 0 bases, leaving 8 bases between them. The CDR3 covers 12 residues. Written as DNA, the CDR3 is TGTGCCGTCACAGACTCTGGAAACACCATATATTTT. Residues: CAVTDSGNTIYF.

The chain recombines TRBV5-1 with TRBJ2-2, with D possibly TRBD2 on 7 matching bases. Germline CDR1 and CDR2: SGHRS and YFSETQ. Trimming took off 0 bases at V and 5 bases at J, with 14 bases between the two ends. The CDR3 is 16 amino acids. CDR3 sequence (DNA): TGCGCCAGCAGCTTGGCGGGGGGCGCGGGGACCGGGGAGCTGTTTTTT. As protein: CASSLAGGAGTGELFF.

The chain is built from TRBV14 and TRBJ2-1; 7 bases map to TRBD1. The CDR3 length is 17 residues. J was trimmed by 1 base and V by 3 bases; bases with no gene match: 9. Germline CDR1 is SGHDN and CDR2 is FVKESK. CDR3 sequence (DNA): TGTGCCAGCAGCCACAAACACAGGGGTCCGTCCTACAATGAGCAGTTCTTC. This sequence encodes CASSHKHRGPSYNEQFF.

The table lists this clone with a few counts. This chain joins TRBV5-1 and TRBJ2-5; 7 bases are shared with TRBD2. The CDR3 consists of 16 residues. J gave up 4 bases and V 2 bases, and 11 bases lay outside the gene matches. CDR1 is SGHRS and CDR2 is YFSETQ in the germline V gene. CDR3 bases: TGCGCCAGCAGCTTAAGGTCTGCGGGAGTATCAGAGACCCAGTACTTC. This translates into CASSLRSAGVSETQYF. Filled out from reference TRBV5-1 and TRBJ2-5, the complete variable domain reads KAGVTQTPRYLIKTRGQQVTLSCSPISGHRSVSWYQQTPGQGLQFLFEYFSETQRNKGNFPGRFSGRQFSNSRSEMNVSTLELGDSALYLCASSLRSAGVSETQYFGPGTRLLVL.

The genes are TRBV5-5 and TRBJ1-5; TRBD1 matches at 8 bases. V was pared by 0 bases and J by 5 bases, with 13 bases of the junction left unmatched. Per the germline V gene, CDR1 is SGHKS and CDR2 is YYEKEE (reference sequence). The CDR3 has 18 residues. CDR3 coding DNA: TGTGCCAGCAGCTTGGCCTTGGGTACGACAGGGGTTCATCAGCCCCAGCATTTT. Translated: CASSLALGTTGVHQPQHF. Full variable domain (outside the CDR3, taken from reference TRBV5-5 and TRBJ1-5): DAGVTQSPTHLIKTRGQQVTLRCSPISGHKSVSWYQQVLGQGPQFIFQYYEKEERGRGNFPDRFSARQFPNYSSELNVNALLLGDSALYLCASSLALGTTGVHQPQHFGDGTRLSIL.

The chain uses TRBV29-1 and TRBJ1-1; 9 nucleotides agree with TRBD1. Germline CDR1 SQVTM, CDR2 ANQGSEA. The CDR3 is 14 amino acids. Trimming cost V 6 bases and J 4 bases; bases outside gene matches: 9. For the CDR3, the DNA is TGCAGCGTAGCCGACAGGGGGGTAGTCACTGAAGCTTTCTTT. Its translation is CSVADRGVVTEAFF. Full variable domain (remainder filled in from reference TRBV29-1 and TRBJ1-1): SAVISQKPSRDICQRGTSLTIQCQVDSQVTMMFWYRQQPGQSLTLIATANQGSEATYESGFVIDKFPISRPNLTFSTLTVSNMSPEDSSIYLCSVADRGVVTEAFFGQGTRLTVV.

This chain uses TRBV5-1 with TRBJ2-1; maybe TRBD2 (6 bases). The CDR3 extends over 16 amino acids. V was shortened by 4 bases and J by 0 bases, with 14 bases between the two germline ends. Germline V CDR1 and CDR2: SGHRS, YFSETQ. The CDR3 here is CASSGGTFSSYNEQFF. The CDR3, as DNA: TGCGCCAGCAGCGGAGGGACTTTTAGCTCCTACAATGAGCAGTTCTTC.

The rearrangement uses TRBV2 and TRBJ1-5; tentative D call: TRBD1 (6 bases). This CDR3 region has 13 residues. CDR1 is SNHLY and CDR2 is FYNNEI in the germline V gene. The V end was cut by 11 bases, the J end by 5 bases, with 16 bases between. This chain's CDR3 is CASVWGQDQPQHF. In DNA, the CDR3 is TGTGCCTCTGTCTGGGGGCAGGATCAGCCCCAGCATTTT.

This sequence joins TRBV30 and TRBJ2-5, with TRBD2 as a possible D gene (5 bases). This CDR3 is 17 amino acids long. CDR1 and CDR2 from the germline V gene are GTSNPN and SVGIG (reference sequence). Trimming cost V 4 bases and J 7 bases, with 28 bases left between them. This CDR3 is CAWIRLGSGTPARTQYF. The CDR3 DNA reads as TGTGCCTGGATTCGCCTAGGAAGCGGAACGCCGGCGAGGACCCAGTACTTC.

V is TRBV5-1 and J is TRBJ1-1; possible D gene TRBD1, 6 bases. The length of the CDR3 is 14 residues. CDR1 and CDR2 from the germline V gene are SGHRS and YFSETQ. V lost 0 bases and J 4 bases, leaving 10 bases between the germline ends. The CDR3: CASSLDRVATEAFF. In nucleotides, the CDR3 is TGCGCCAGCAGCTTGGACAGGGTGGCCACTGAAGCTTTCTTT.

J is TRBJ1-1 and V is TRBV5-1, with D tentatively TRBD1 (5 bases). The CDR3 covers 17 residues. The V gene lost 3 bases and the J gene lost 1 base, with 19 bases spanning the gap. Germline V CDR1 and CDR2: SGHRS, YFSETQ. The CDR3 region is CASSSDRRLVTNTEAFF. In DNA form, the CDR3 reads TGCGCCAGCAGCTCCGACAGAAGGCTAGTTACGAACACTGAAGCTTTCTTT.

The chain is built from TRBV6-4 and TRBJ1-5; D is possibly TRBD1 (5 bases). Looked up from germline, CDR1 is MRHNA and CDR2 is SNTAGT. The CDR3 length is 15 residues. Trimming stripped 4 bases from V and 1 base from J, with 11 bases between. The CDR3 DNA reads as TGTGCCAGCAGTGCCCAGGGTAACAGCAATCAGCCCCAGCATTTT. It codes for CASSAQGNSNQPQHF.

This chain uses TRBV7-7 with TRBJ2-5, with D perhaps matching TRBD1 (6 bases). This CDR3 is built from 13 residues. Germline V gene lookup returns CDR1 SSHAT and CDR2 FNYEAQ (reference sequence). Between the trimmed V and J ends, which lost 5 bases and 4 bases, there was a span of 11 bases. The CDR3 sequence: CASSQGFRETQYF. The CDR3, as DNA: TGTGCCAGCAGCCAGGGGTTTCGAGAGACCCAGTACTTC.

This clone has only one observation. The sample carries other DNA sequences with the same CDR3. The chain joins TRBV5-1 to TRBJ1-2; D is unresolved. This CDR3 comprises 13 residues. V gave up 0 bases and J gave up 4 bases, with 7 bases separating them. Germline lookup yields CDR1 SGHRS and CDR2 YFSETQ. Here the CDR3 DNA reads TGCGCCAGCAGCTTGGGGGGAGGCTATGGCTACACCTTC. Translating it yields CASSLGGGYGYTF.

The CDR3 region has the DNA TGTGCCATCGGCCCCACCATAGGGGATGAGCAGTTCTTC. Translation gives CAIGPTIGDEQFF. This chain joins TRBV10-3 and TRBJ2-1, with TRBD1 as a possible D gene (5 bases). This CDR3 comprises 13 residues. V was trimmed by 8 bases and J by 8 bases, leaving 16 bases between them. Germline V gives CDR1 ENHRY, CDR2 SYGVKD.

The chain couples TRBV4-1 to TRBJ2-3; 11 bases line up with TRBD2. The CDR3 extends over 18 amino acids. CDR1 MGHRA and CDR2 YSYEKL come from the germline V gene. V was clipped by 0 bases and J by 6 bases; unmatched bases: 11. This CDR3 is CASSQEFTSGSRRDTQYF. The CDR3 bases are TGCGCCAGCAGCCAAGAGTTCACTAGCGGGAGTAGAAGGGATACGCAGTATTTT.

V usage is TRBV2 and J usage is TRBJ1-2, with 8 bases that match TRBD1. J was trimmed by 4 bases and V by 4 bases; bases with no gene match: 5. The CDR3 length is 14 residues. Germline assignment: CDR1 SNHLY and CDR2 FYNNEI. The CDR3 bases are TGTGCCAGCAGTGGACAGGGGCTTTCCTATGGCTACACCTTC. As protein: CASSGQGLSYGYTF.

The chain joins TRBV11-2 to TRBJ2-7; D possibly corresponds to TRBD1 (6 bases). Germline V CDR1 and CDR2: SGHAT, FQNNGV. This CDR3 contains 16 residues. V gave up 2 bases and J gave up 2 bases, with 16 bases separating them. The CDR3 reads CASSLWGQGRTYEQYF. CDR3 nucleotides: TGTGCCAGCAGCTTATGGGGCCAGGGGAGAACCTACGAGCAGTACTTC. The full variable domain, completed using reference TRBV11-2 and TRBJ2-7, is EAGVAQSPRYKIIEKRQSVAFWCNPISGHATLYWYQQILGQGPKLLIQFQNNGVVDDSQLPKDRFSAERLKGVDSTLKIQPAKLEDSAVYLCASSLWGQGRTYEQYFGPGTRLTVT.

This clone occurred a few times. The chain's CDR3 is CASKLTGPNTEAFF. The CDR3 nucleotides read TGTGCCAGCAAACTAACAGGGCCGAACACTGAAGCTTTCTTT. The V gene is TRBV27, the J gene TRBJ1-1; a weak D match, TRBD1 (6 bases). With 7 bases removed from V and 1 base from J, the gap between germline ends came to 13 bases. This CDR3 contains 14 residues. Germline-derived CDR1 and CDR2 are MNHEY and SMNVEV (reference sequence).

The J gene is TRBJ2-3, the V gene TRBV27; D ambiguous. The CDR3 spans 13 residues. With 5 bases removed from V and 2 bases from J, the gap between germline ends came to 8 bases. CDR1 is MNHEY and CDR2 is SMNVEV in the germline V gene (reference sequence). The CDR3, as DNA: TGTGCCAGCAGTACTATAAACACAGATACGCAGTATTTT. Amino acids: CASSTINTDTQYF.

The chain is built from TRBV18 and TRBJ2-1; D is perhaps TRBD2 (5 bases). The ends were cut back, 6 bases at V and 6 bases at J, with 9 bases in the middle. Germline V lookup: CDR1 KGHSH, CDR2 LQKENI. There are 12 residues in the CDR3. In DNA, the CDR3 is TGTGCCAGCTCCCAAGGACTCAATGAGCAGTTCTTC. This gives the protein CASSQGLNEQFF.

CDR3 nucleotides: TGCGCCAGCAGCTTGGGGCAGGCCCTAAGCTCCTACGAGCAGTACTTC. Encoded protein: CASSLGQALSSYEQYF. The gene calls are TRBV5-1 and TRBJ2-7; D remains ambiguous. V was shortened by 0 bases and J by 0 bases, with 13 bases between the two germline ends. The CDR3 length is 16 residues. Germline CDR1 is SGHRS and CDR2 is YFSETQ.

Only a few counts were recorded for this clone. CDR3 residues: CASSPPGLMLGELNIQYF. The CDR3 coding sequence is TGTGCCAGCTCACCACCGGGACTAATGTTGGGGGAGCTAAACATTCAGTACTTC. The chain joins TRBV18 to TRBJ2-4; 7 bases map to TRBD2. Germline V gene sequence: CDR1 KGHSH, CDR2 LQKENI. The V and J ends lost 0 bases and 6 bases, in that order; junction bases with no gene match: 14. The CDR3 consists of 18 residues.